This T cell receptor beta chain was recorded in a study of T-cell memory formation after mild COVID-19 (dated by TCRdb to about 2021). Turning to the overall study: TCR sequence clusters from the two donors were found to be largely donor specific. In a couple of donors, T-cell clones that expanded and contracted after mild COVID-19 were tracked by sequencing TCRalpha and TCRbeta repertoires over time. Two young, previously healthy adult volunteers made up the cohort, one male and one female. The research as a whole found: The second-wave clones that peaked on day 37 were not confirmed to be SARS-CoV-2 specific. Contracting CD4+ clones turned up mainly in the CM and EM memory subsets, whereas EMRA was where CD8+ clones were enriched. From day 15 to 85, contracting clones showed balanced CD4/CD8 phenotypes, whereas a second wave of clones that expanded from day 15 to 37 leaned towards CD4+. Only a couple of mild cases were covered by the study, and larger cohorts that include severe cases with pre-infection samples were considered necessary. Some responding clones were detected in pre-infection memory, suggesting pre-existing cross-reactive memory T cells joined the SARS-CoV-2 response.

V is cut by 4 bases and J by 5 bases, and the space between the germline ends is 9 bases. There are 14 amino acids in the CDR3, from cysteine to phenylalanine inclusive. Only CDR3 DNA remains: 42 bases, in frame from the first base. As encoded in the germline V gene, CDR1 is SGHTA while CDR2 is FQGNSA. PBMCs were isolated by Ficoll-Paque density gradient centrifugation. The sequencer listed for this sample is Illumina NovaSeq 6000. Using 5'RACE with constant-segment primers, TCRalpha and TCRbeta cDNA libraries were constructed, with sample barcodes and unique molecular identifiers added in the process. Trizol reagent was used to extract RNA from every sample. Libraries were amplified in two PCR steps, with a second sample barcode and Illumina TruSeq adapters added in the second step. Libraries were sequenced on an Illumina NovaSeq with 2 x 150 bp paired-end reads. Concerning the study's data processing: Reads were demultiplexed and collapsed into UMI-guided consensus sequences with migec v1.2.7. Using mixcr v2.1.11, UMI consensuses were aligned to TRA and TRB V and J templates and then assembled into clonotypes. Expanded or contracted clonotypes were those called significant by both edgeR and NoisET, with noise models trained on biological replicates. For edgeR calls, the thresholds were a false discovery rate-adjusted p below 0.01 and a log2 fold-change of 1. As an exploratory analysis of dynamics, max-normalized trajectories of the 1000 most abundant clonotypes were examined with PCA combined with hierarchical clustering. The CD4 or CD8 phenotype of responding clones was assigned using the separately sequenced CD4+ and CD8+ repertoires. TCRdb ran its own pipeline on the public reads, namely fastp trimming at Q25 and MiXCR clone calling, and kept in-frame beta chains. Rows with a matching CDR3 protein are joined into one entry that keeps the most common DNA and genes. TCRdb's processing, not the study's, gives the V and J calls here. This sample has some 600,000 distinct CDR3 sequences in its table, and roughly 17% of those were observed once. The ten largest clones represent about 8.1% of the sample.

Ten or more counts support this clonotype. What this receptor recognizes is not known. The input lacks base qualities; no much larger clone sits a single base away. The V and J segments used are TRBV7-2 and TRBJ1-6; the D gene is unclear. The sequence was obtained from an adult woman who had mild COVID-19 (a few samples of this study predate the infection). The sample titles of this study are shuffled in the database, so cell type and time point are left out; the donor was told from shared clones. Sequenced: PBMCs or a T cell subset sorted from them (not recorded which). The nucleotide sequence reads as follows: TGTGCCAGCAGCTGGGGTACAAATAATTCACCCCTCCACTTT. Translated, this gives CASSWGTNNSPLHF.